A selection of T cell receptor beta chains follows, all from one sample in a study of cytomegalovirus exposure and HLA in healthy donors. Sequencing used immunoSEQ multiplex PCR; TCRdb keeps in-frame clones, though not all of them. The top ten hold roughly 3.2% of the sample, which has 130,000 or so clones, approximately 78% seen once. Material for sequencing was PBMCs. Receptor source: a man younger than 35 in good health and CMV-seropositive. Each CDR3 is given with its conserved first and last residue.

v_gene	j_gene	CDR3aa
TRBV27	TRBJ2-5	CASCAASGIQETQYF
TRBV9	TRBJ1-2	CASSDPGTAYGYTF
TRBV11-2	TRBJ2-5	CASSKRLQREETQYF
TRBV27	TRBJ2-2	CASRLTGYTGELFF
TRBV7-9	TRBJ1-5	CASSLGTGSFRQPQHF
TRBV6-1	TRBJ1-1	CASSEEGRAWDMNTEAFF
TRBV10-3	TRBJ2-1	CATRRLAGEENEQFF
TRBV19	TRBJ1-5	CASMRSVTQPQHF
TRBV12-5	TRBJ1-2	CASGLVRDQGANYGYTF
TRBV18	TRBJ1-4	CASSAGPNRLFF
TRBV5-1	TRBJ1-1	CASSLWTGQNTEAFF
TRBV5-6	TRBJ1-1	CASSLVGGEAFF
TRBV6-1	TRBJ1-3	CASGPGYTIYF
TRBV6-5	TRBJ2-7	CASSYLRGTGEDEQYF
TRBV7-2	TRBJ1-4	CASSFTELNEKLFF
TRBV6-1	TRBJ2-7	CAIEREVPYEQYF
TRBV5-1	TRBJ2-7	CASSRLAGGRTEQYF
TRBV30	TRBJ2-5	CAWSRKGETQYF
TRBV19	TRBJ2-1	CASSILGLANEQFF
TRBV2	TRBJ2-5	CASSELEETQYF
TRBV6-5	TRBJ2-7	CASSYSAASGSYEQYF
TRBV6-5	TRBJ1-2	CASRKSGTAYGYTF
TRBV25-1	TRBJ2-2	CASTPRLAEHTGELFF